This T cell receptor (beta chain) was identified in a study of blood T cell repertoires in COVID-19. As originally analysed: Researchers report that nucleated cell counts were estimated from reference gene primer amplification. Produced via immunoSEQ multiplex PCR; TCRdb's table is partial and in-frame only. D and trimming were read from the DNA, whereas the V and J calls and clone size are those reported in that table. Of under 200,000 clones listed, around 87% were seen once; the top ten hold 2% to 3%. The table lists this clone with a few counts. Sample: peripheral blood. The sequence was collected from a man in his forties with active or convalescent COVID-19.

In nucleotides, the CDR3 is TGTGCCAGCAGCCAAGATTTCAGGCGCTATGGCTACACCTTC. This encodes CASSQDFRRYGYTF. The chain links TRBV14 to TRBJ1-2; no definite D call. CDR1 is SGHDN and CDR2 is FVKESK in the germline V gene. Trimming took off 0 bases at V and 4 bases at J, with 9 bases between the two ends. This CDR3 has 14 amino acids.